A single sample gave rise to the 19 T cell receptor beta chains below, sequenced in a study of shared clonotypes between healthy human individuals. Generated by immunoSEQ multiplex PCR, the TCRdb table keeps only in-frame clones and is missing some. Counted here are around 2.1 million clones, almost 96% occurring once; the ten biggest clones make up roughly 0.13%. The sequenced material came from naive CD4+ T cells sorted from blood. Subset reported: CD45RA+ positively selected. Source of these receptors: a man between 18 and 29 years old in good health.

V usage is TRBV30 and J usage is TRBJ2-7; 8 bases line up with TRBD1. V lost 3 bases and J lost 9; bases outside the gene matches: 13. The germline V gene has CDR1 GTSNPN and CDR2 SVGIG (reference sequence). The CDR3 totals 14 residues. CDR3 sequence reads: CAWSLLDRDSWQYF. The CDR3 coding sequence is TGTGCCTGGAGCCTCCTGGACAGGGATAGTTGGCAGTACTTC.

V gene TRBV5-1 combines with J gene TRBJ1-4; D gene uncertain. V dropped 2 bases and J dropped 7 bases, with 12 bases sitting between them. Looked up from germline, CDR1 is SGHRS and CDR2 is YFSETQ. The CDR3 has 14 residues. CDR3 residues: CASSLNIAGEKLFF. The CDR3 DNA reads TGCGCCAGCAGCTTAAATATTGCGGGTGAAAAACTGTTTTTT.

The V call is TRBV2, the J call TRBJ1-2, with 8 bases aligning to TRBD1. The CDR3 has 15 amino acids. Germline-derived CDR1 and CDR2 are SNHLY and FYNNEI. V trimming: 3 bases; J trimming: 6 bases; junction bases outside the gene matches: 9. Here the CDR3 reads CASSDLIGQGNGYTF. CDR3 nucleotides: TGTGCCAGCAGTGACTTAATAGGACAGGGAAATGGCTACACCTTC.

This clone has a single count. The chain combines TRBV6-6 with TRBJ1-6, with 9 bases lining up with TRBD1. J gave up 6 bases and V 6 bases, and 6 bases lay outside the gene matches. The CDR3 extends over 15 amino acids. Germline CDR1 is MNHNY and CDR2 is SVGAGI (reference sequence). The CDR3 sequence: CASSHGTGSNSPLHF. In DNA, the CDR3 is TGTGCCAGCAGCCATGGGACAGGGTCTAATTCACCCCTCCACTTT.

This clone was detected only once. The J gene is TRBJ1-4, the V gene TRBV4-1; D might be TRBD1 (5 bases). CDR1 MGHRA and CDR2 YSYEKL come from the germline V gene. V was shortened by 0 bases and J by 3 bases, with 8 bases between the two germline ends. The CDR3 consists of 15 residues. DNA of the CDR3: TGCGCCAGCAGCCAAGATCCGGGGGCTAATGAAAAACTGTTTTTT. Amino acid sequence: CASSQDPGANEKLFF.

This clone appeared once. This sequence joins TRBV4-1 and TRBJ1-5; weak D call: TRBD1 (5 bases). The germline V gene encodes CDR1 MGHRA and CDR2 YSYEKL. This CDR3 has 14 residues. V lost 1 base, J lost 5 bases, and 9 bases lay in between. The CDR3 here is CASSQVGGDQPQHF. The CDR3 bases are TGCGCCAGCAGCCAAGTTGGGGGGGATCAGCCCCAGCATTTT.

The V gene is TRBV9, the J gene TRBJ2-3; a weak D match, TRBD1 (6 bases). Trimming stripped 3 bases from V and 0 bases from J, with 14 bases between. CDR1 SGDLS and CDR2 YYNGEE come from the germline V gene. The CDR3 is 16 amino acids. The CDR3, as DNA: TGTGCCAGCAGCGACCTTAGCAGGGGCAGCACAGATACGCAGTATTTT. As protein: CASSDLSRGSTDTQYF.

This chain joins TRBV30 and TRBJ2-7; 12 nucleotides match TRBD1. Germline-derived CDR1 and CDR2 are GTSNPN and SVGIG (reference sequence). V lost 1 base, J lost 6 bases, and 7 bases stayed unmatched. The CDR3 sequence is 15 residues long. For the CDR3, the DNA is TGTGCCTGGAGTGCCCCCCGGGACAGGGGGCTCGAGCAGTACTTC. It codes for CAWSAPRDRGLEQYF. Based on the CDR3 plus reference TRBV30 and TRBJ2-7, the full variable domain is SQTIHQWPATLVQPVGSPLSLECTVEGTSNPNLYWYRQAAGRGLQLLFYSVGIGQISSEVPQNLSASRPQDRQFILSSKKLLLSDSGFYLCAWSAPRDRGLEQYFGPGTRLTVT.

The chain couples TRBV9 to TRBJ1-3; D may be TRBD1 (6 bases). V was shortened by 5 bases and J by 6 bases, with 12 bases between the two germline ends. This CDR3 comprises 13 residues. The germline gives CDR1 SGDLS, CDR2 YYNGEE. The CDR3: CASSRDTQNTIYF. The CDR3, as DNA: TGTGCCAGCAGTAGGGACACCCAAAACACCATATATTTT.

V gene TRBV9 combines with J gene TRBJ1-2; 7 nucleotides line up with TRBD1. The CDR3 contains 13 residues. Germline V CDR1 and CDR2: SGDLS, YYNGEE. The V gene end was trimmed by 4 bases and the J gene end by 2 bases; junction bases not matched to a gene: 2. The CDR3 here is CASSSGQNYGYTF. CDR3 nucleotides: TGTGCCAGCAGCTCGGGACAGAACTATGGCTACACCTTC.

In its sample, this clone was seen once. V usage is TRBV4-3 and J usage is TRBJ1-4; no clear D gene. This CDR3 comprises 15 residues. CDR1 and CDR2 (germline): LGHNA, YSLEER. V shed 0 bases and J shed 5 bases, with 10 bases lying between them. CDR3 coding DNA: TGCGCCAGCAGCCAAGAGGGAGGGAGCAATGAAAAACTGTTTTTT. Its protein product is CASSQEGGSNEKLFF.

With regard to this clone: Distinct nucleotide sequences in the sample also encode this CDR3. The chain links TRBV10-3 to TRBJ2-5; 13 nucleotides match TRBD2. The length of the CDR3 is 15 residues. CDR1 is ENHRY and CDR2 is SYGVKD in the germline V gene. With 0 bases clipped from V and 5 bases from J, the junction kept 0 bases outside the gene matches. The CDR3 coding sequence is TGTGCCATCAGTGAGTCGACTAGCGGGGGGGAGACCCAGTACTTC. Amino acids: CAISESTSGGETQYF.

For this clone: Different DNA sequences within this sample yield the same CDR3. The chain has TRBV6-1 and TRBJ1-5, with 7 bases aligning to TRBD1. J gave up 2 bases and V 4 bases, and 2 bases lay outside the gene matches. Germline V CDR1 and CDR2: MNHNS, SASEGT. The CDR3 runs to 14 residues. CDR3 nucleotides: TGTGCCAGCAGTGTTCAGGGGGGCAATCAGCCCCAGCATTTT. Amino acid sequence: CASSVQGGNQPQHF.

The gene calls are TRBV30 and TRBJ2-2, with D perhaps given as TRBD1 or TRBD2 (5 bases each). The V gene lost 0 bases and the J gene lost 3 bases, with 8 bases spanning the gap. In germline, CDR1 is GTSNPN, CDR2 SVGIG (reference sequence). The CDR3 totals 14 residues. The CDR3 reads CAWSVRGDTGELFF. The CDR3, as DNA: TGTGCCTGGAGTGTACGAGGGGACACCGGGGAGCTGTTTTTT.

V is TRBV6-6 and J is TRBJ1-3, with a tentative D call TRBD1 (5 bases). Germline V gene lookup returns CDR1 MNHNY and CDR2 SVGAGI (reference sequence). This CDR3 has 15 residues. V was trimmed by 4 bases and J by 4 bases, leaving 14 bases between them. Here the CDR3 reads CASSFTGTAGNTIYF. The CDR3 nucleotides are TGTGCCAGCAGTTTTACTGGGACGGCAGGAAACACCATATATTTT.

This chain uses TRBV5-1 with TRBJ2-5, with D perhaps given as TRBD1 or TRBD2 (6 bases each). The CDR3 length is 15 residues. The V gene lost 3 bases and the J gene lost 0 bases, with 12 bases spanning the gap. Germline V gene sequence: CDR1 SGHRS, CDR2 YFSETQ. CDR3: CASSWPRGHQETQYF. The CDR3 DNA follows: TGCGCCAGCAGCTGGCCCCGGGGGCACCAAGAGACCCAGTACTTC.

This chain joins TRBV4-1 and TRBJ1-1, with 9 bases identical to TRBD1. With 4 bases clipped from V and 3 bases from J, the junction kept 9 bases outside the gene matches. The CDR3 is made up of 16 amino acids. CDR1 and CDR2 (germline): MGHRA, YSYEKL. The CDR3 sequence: CASSLRTGVFDTEAFF. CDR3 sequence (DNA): TGCGCCAGCAGCCTCCGGACAGGGGTGTTCGACACTGAAGCTTTCTTT.

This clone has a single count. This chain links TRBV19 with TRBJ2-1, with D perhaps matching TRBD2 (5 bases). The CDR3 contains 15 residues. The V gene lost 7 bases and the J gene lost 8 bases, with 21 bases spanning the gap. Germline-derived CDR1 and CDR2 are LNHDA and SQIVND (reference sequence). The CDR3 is CASTPGSSIVYEQFF. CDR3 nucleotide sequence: TGTGCCAGTACCCCGGGGTCTTCGATCGTCTATGAGCAGTTCTTC.

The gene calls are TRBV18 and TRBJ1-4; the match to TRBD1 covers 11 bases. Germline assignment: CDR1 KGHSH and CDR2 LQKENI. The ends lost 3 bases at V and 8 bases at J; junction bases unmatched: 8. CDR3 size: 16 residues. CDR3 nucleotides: TGTGCCAGCTCACCGATAGGACAGGGGGCGAACGAAAAACTGTTTTTT. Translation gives CASSPIGQGANEKLFF.